A single sample is the source of the 22 T cell receptor beta chains below, sequenced in a study of cytomegalovirus exposure and HLA in healthy donors. It was with 60 Vbeta and 13 Jbeta primers that the PCR ran. Some clones are missing from TCRdb's copy, which holds only in-frame ones; the method was immunoSEQ multiplex PCR. The sample records 200,000 to 250,000 clones, 70% to 80% being singletons. Sequencing input: PBMCs. All receptors come from a woman aged 55 to 70 in good health and CMV-seropositive.

The J gene is TRBJ2-1, the V gene TRBV11-3; unclear D gene. V lost 4 bases and J 9 bases, leaving 10 bases between the germline ends. This CDR3 region has 12 residues. Germline assignment: CDR1 SGHNT and CDR2 YENEEA. CDR3 nucleotides: TGTGCCAGCAGCTCAACGCCGGGTGAGCAGTTCTTC. As protein: CASSSTPGEQFF.

This rearrangement joins TRBV27 to TRBJ1-2; D gene ambiguous. The germline CDR1 and CDR2 sequences are MNHEY and SMNVEV (reference sequence). The V end was cut by 8 bases, the J end by 5 bases, with 18 bases between. CDR3 length: 14 residues. The CDR3 bases are TGTGCCAGCCGACCCTTGAGCAGAGGATATGGCTACACCTTC. Its protein product is CASRPLSRGYGYTF.

J is TRBJ1-1 and V is TRBV2, with 7 bases aligning to TRBD1. J gave up 4 bases and V 7 bases, and 6 bases lay outside the gene matches. Germline V gene data show CDR1 as SNHLY and CDR2 as FYNNEI. The CDR3 consists of 13 residues. In nucleotides, the CDR3 is TGTGCCAGCATCACCCAGGGGGTCACTGAAGCTTTCTTT. Its protein product is CASITQGVTEAFF.

This sequence joins TRBV5-4 and TRBJ2-3; TRBD1 matches at 7 bases. The germline V gene has CDR1 SGHNT and CDR2 YYREEE (reference sequence). Trimming removed 3 bases from V and 6 bases from J; junction bases left unmatched: 4. This CDR3 contains 13 residues. For the CDR3, the DNA is TGTGCCAGCAGCTCAGACAGGGTCGATACGCAGTATTTT. Translated, it gives CASSSDRVDTQYF.

The V gene is TRBV11-1, the J gene TRBJ1-1, with TRBD1 identical over 9 bases. Trimming cost V 4 bases and J 2 bases; bases outside gene matches: 8. Germline assignment: CDR1 SGHAT and CDR2 FQDESV (reference sequence). The CDR3 has 16 amino acids. In nucleotides, the CDR3 is TGTGCCAGCAGCTCTGGACCGGGACAGGGAAACACTGAAGCTTTCTTT. This encodes CASSSGPGQGNTEAFF.

The V and J genes are TRBV5-1 and TRBJ1-1, with TRBD1 identical over 10 bases. V shed 4 bases and J 9 bases; nucleotides not matched to a gene: 12. The germline gives CDR1 SGHRS, CDR2 YFSETQ. CDR3 length equals 15 residues. CDR3 loop: CASSRLGDRGSQAFF. The DNA of the CDR3 is TGCGCCAGCAGCCGATTAGGGGACAGGGGATCCCAAGCTTTCTTT.

V is TRBV5-4 and J is TRBJ2-5; D remains ambiguous. Deletions cut 2 bases from V and 3 bases from J, with 2 bases between. The CDR3 loop spans 11 amino acids. Germline CDR1 is SGHNT and CDR2 is YYREEE (reference sequence). The CDR3 protein is CASSFEETQYF. The CDR3 region has the DNA TGTGCCAGCAGCTTCGAAGAGACCCAGTACTTC.

This clone appeared a few times. The chain couples TRBV9 to TRBJ1-5; D gene unclear. CDR1 is SGDLS and CDR2 is YYNGEE in the germline V gene. The CDR3 is made up of 16 amino acids. Trimming removed 0 bases from V and 0 bases from J, with 10 bases in between. CDR3 in amino acids: CASSVGAGYSNQPQHF. The CDR3 DNA follows: TGTGCCAGCAGCGTAGGGGCGGGGTATAGCAATCAGCCCCAGCATTTT.

V is TRBV5-6 and J is TRBJ1-3; no firm D call. The germline gives CDR1 SGHDT, CDR2 YYEEEE. V lost 3 bases and J lost 2, with 12 bases in between. This CDR3 contains 15 residues. This CDR3 is CASSSRRVPGNTIYF. CDR3 in DNA: TGTGCCAGCAGCTCTAGGAGGGTCCCTGGAAACACCATATATTTT.

This clone was found a few times. The rearrangement links TRBV29-1 to TRBJ1-2; D is uncertain. V was trimmed by 3 bases and J by 0 bases, leaving 5 bases between them. The germline V gene has CDR1 SQVTM and CDR2 ANQGSEA. This CDR3 comprises 12 residues. The CDR3 DNA reads as TGCAGCGTTGACTCCGCTAACTATGGCTACACCTTC. Its translation: CSVDSANYGYTF.

Regarding this clone: The sample contains more than one DNA sequence encoding this CDR3. The chain combines TRBV6-1 with TRBJ2-5, with a possible D match to TRBD2 (7 bases). The CDR3 contains 14 residues. Germline V gene sequence: CDR1 MNHNS, CDR2 SASEGT. V was pared by 0 bases and J by 5 bases, with 10 bases between. The chain's CDR3 is CASSEAGGRETQYF. In nucleotides, the CDR3 is TGTGCCAGCAGTGAAGCGGGGGGGCGGGAGACCCAGTACTTC.

The chain links TRBV9 to TRBJ2-2; 10 bases map to TRBD2. Germline V lookup: CDR1 SGDLS, CDR2 YYNGEE. The CDR3 consists of 16 residues. After removal of 6 bases from V and 4 bases from J, the junction contained 9 bases not matched to a gene. The CDR3 nucleotides read TGTGCCAGCACCTTCGCTAGCGGGGGATTCACCGGGGAGCTGTTTTTT. This translates into CASTFASGGFTGELFF.

The rearrangement links TRBV30 to TRBJ2-7; D call uncertain. CDR1 GTSNPN and CDR2 SVGIG come from the germline V gene (reference sequence). This CDR3 has 14 residues. V lost 1 base and J 5 bases, leaving 15 bases between the germline ends. The CDR3 spells CAWSETLSIHEQYF. Here the CDR3 DNA reads TGTGCCTGGAGTGAAACCTTAAGCATCCACGAGCAGTACTTC.

The chain is built from TRBV28 and TRBJ1-2; TRBD1 agrees at 7 bases. The junction had 8 bases not matched to a gene; V was cut back by 3 bases and J by 4 bases. The germline gives CDR1 MDHEN, CDR2 SYDVKM. CDR3 length: 15 amino acids. The CDR3 protein is CASSFGTASRYGYTF. As DNA, the CDR3 is TGTGCCAGCAGTTTTGGGACAGCGAGTCGCTATGGCTACACCTTC.

The rearrangement uses TRBV5-4 and TRBJ2-1; D is possibly TRBD2 (5 bases). This CDR3 has 13 residues. CDR1 is SGHNT and CDR2 is YYREEE in the germline V gene (reference sequence). Trimming cost V 4 bases and J 8 bases, with 13 bases left between them. The CDR3: CASSAPASYEQFF. CDR3 DNA: TGTGCCAGCAGCGCGCCTGCTAGCTATGAGCAGTTCTTC.

This chain links TRBV6-5 with TRBJ2-1; 7 bases are shared with TRBD1. Per germline, CDR1 MNHEY and CDR2 SVGAGI. The CDR3 loop spans 14 amino acids. Trimming cost V 7 bases and J 12 bases; bases outside gene matches: 15. The DNA for the CDR3 is TGTGCCAGCAAAAGGGGGCTCACCTCTTTAGGGCAGTTCTTC. Its translation: CASKRGLTSLGQFF.

J is TRBJ1-4 and V is TRBV19, with D perhaps TRBD1 (5 bases). V lost 5 bases and J lost 8, with 15 bases in between. The V gene's germline CDR1 is LNHDA and CDR2 SQIVND (reference sequence). This CDR3 is 14 amino acids long. The chain's CDR3 is CASSLSGEGEKLFF. The CDR3 DNA is TGTGCCAGTAGTCTGTCGGGGGAAGGGGAAAAACTGTTTTTT. Combining the CDR3 with reference TRBV19 and TRBJ1-4 gives the whole variable domain DGGITQSPKYLFRKEGQNVTLSCEQNLNHDAMYWYRQDPGQGLRLIYYSQIVNDFQKGDIAEGYSVSREKKESFPLTVTSAQKNPTAFYLCASSLSGEGEKLFFGSGTQLSVL.

In its sample, this clone was seen once. The chain combines TRBV6-5 with TRBJ1-4; D is ambiguous. The V gene's germline CDR1 is MNHEY and CDR2 SVGAGI. Trimming pared 7 bases from V and 8 bases from J, leaving 14 bases between. The CDR3 loop spans 13 amino acids. CDR3 coding DNA: TGTGCCAGCAAGTCAAGAGGGAGAGAAAAACTGTTTTTT. Protein product: CASKSRGREKLFF.

The chain uses TRBV6-5 and TRBJ2-1; 9 bases map to TRBD1. J was trimmed by 12 bases and V by 4 bases; bases with no gene match: 7. CDR3 length equals 13 residues. The germline V gene encodes CDR1 MNHEY and CDR2 SVGAGI. The CDR3 coding sequence is TGTGCCAGCAGTTTCACAGGGGGCGTTCGGCAGTTCTTC. Its translation is CASSFTGGVRQFF.

The CDR3 is CASSRTPGQGFPNEQFF. The CDR3, as DNA: TGTGCCAGCAGTCGGACGCCGGGACAGGGTTTCCCCAATGAGCAGTTCTTC. This chain uses TRBV6-4 with TRBJ2-1; TRBD1 matches 9 bases. From germline, CDR1 is MRHNA and CDR2 SNTAGT. V trimming: 5 bases; J trimming: 6 bases; junction bases outside the gene matches: 14. The CDR3 is made up of 17 amino acids.

This clone was seen a single time. The rearrangement uses TRBV29-1 and TRBJ1-2; D not resolved. The V end lost 6 bases, the J end lost 5 bases, and 25 bases lay between the germline ends. CDR3 length: 16 amino acids. The V gene's germline CDR1 is SQVTM and CDR2 ANQGSEA. The CDR3 loop reads CSVLANRAENQYGYTF. DNA of the CDR3: TGCAGCGTATTAGCGAACCGGGCCGAGAACCAATATGGCTACACCTTC.

This chain uses TRBV5-1 with TRBJ2-7, with D maybe TRBD1 (6 bases). The V gene lost 3 bases and the J gene lost 4 bases, with 20 bases spanning the gap. The CDR3 runs to 16 residues. Germline CDR1 SGHRS, CDR2 YFSETQ. The CDR3 nucleotides are TGCGCCAGCAGCTGGGGTTCCGGGACAAGGGTTTACGAGCAGTACTTC. Amino acids: CASSWGSGTRVYEQYF. The variable domain in full, with the rest retrieved from reference TRBV5-1 and TRBJ2-7, is KAGVTQTPRYLIKTRGQQVTLSCSPISGHRSVSWYQQTPGQGLQFLFEYFSETQRNKGNFPGRFSGRQFSNSRSEMNVSTLELGDSALYLCASSWGSGTRVYEQYFGPGTRLTVT.